Here is one T cell receptor beta chain with its context. The antigen is not known. These data are taken from a study of PD-1 blockade in classical Hodgkin lymphoma. Findings of the study overall: Before treatment, TCR diversity in newly diagnosed patients was reportedly lower than in healthy donors. Unlike CD8+ TCR diversity, which did not rise significantly by C4D1, CD4+ TCR diversity did. Baseline diversity resembling that of newly diagnosed patients was seen in complete responders. Nothing has yet pinned down what causes the repertoire differences, possibly disease activity or prior therapy.

Losses at the gene ends were 6 bases for V and 5 bases for J; bases not matched to a gene: 4. Germline V lookup: CDR1 LNHDA, CDR2 SQIVND (reference sequence). The CDR3 is made up of 14 amino acids. Brentuximab vedotin exposure varied among the patients, all of whom had relapsed after autologous stem cell transplantation. Assay: immunoSEQ multiplex PCR; the TCRdb copy retains only in-frame clones and omits some. This sample has 90,000 to 100,000 clones; around nine tenths occur once, and the top ten carry 2.5% to 3.5%. Specimen: peripheral blood mononuclear cells (PBMCs), collected at baseline. This TCR came from a human donor with classical Hodgkin lymphoma. The chain recombines TRBV19 with TRBJ2-1, with 10 bases fitting TRBD2. Written as DNA, the CDR3 is TGTGCCAGTAGCACTAGCGGGAATAACAATGAGCAGTTCTTC. It codes for CASSTSGNNNEQFF.